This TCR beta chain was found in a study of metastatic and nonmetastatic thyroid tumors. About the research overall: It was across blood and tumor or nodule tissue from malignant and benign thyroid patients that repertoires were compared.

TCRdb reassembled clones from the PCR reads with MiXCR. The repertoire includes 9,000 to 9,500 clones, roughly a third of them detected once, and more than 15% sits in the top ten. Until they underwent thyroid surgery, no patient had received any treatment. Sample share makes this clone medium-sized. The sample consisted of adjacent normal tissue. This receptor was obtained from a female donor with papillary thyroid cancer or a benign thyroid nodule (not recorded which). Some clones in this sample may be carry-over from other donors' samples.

CDR3 sequence reads: CASSPRSILDRSNEKLFF. CDR3 in DNA: TGTGCCAGCAGCCCCCGGAGCATTTTGGACAGATCCAACGAAAAACTGTTTTTT. The gene calls are TRBV11-2 and TRBJ1-4, with D tentatively TRBD1 (6 bases). V was pared by 5 bases and J by 8 bases, with 27 bases between. Germline lookup yields CDR1 SGHAT and CDR2 FQNNGV. The CDR3 consists of 18 residues.